The 20 T cell receptor beta chains in this list originate from one sample, sequenced in a study of cytomegalovirus exposure and HLA in healthy donors. PCR employed 60 Vbeta and 13 Jbeta primers. Clones were read by immunoSEQ multiplex PCR, and TCRdb kept only the in-frame ones, dropping some. The table includes approximately 55,000 clones, roughly four fifths detected once. Material: PBMCs. The receptors were sampled from a boy between 10 and 17 years old in good health and CMV-seropositive.

Turning to this clone: The sample carries other DNA sequences with the same CDR3. The chain combines TRBV9 with TRBJ2-5; 9 bases fit TRBD2. Per the germline V gene, CDR1 is SGDLS and CDR2 is YYNGEE. The V and J ends lost 2 bases and 5 bases, in that order; junction bases with no gene match: 4. The CDR3 runs to 14 residues. The CDR3 loop is CASSVGGGAETQYF. The CDR3 DNA sequence: TGTGCCAGCAGCGTTGGCGGGGGGGCTGAGACCCAGTACTTC.

The rearrangement links TRBV11-2 to TRBJ2-7, with a possible D match to TRBD2 (5 bases). The ends were cut back, 5 bases at V and 2 bases at J, with 16 bases in the middle. The CDR3 length is 15 residues. CDR1 SGHAT and CDR2 FQNNGV come from the germline V gene. CDR3 DNA: TGTGCCAGCAGCCAAACTTCCGGGGATCCCTACGAGCAGTACTTC. As protein: CASSQTSGDPYEQYF.

V and J are TRBV13 and TRBJ2-6, with D unclear. The CDR3 extends over 14 amino acids. V lost 3 bases and J 4 bases, leaving 7 bases between the germline ends. Germline CDR1 PRHDT, CDR2 FYEKMQ (reference sequence). The CDR3 protein is CASSFISGANVLTF. The CDR3 region has the DNA TGTGCCAGCAGCTTTATTTCCGGGGCCAACGTCCTGACTTTC.

The rearrangement joins TRBV6-1 to TRBJ1-5; D is undetermined. Germline loops: CDR1 MNHNS, CDR2 SASEGT. The CDR3 has 14 amino acids. Trimming removed 8 bases from V and 0 bases from J, with 11 bases in between. The CDR3 protein is CASGGSNSNQPQHF. CDR3 DNA: TGTGCCAGCGGCGGCAGCAATAGCAATCAGCCCCAGCATTTT.

This chain uses TRBV7-8 with TRBJ2-1; 7 bases match TRBD2. V lost 0 bases, J lost 3 bases, and 5 bases stayed unmatched. This CDR3 is 16 amino acids long. From germline, CDR1 is SGHVS and CDR2 FQNEAQ. CDR3: CASSLAYTGGYNEQFF. The CDR3 DNA is TGTGCCAGCAGCTTAGCGTATACGGGGGGCTACAATGAGCAGTTCTTC.

This clone is a singleton in its sample. The chain combines TRBV5-5 with TRBJ1-3, with 8 bases aligning to TRBD1. The CDR3 extends over 20 amino acids. Germline CDR1 SGHKS, CDR2 YYEKEE (reference sequence). Trimming at V came to 5 bases and at J to 0 bases, leaving 19 bases not matched to a gene. CDR3 DNA sequence: TGTGCCAGCAGTCCCTCACCCGGGACAGGCTTCATCTTCTCTGGAAACACCATATATTTT. Amino acid sequence: CASSPSPGTGFIFSGNTIYF.

The chain recombines TRBV10-3 with TRBJ2-2, with TRBD2 identical over 9 bases. Germline V gives CDR1 ENHRY, CDR2 SYGVKD. The CDR3 length is 15 residues. After removal of 3 bases from V and 11 bases from J, the junction contained 10 bases not matched to a gene. The CDR3 nucleotides read TGTGCCATCAGTGATTTCGAAGGGCGGGGGGGCGAGCTGTTTTTT. Protein: CAISDFEGRGGELFF.

The genes are TRBV4-1 and TRBJ2-6; tentatively, D is TRBD1 (6 bases). The CDR3 sequence is 18 residues long. From germline, CDR1 is MGHRA and CDR2 YSYEKL. V shed 6 bases and J shed 0 bases, with 18 bases lying between them. Written as DNA, the CDR3 is TGCGCCAGCAGTCGTACTCCGGGACATGGCTCTGGGGCCAACGTCCTGACTTTC. Protein product: CASSRTPGHGSGANVLTF.

The V and J genes are TRBV7-3 and TRBJ1-2, with 10 positions matching TRBD1. CDR1 SGHTA and CDR2 FQGTGA come from the germline V gene. The CDR3 runs to 13 residues. The ends lost 4 bases at V and 8 bases at J; junction bases unmatched: 4. CDR3 amino acids: CASSWGTGDGYTF. CDR3 DNA sequence: TGTGCCAGCAGCTGGGGGACAGGGGACGGCTACACCTTC. Based on the CDR3 plus reference TRBV7-3 and TRBJ1-2, the full variable domain is GAGVSQTPSNKVTEKGKYVELRCDPISGHTALYWYRQSLGQGPEFLIYFQGTGAADDSGLPNDRFFAVRPEGSVSTLKIQRTERGDSAVYLCASSWGTGDGYTFGSGTRLTVV.

The chain recombines TRBV4-1 with TRBJ1-2; 9 bases align to TRBD1. V trimming: 2 bases; J trimming: 2 bases; junction bases outside the gene matches: 6. The CDR3 is 16 amino acids. Germline values: CDR1 MGHRA, CDR2 YSYEKL. The CDR3 DNA reads TGCGCCAGCAGCCAACCTGACAGGGGGTCGAACTATGGCTACACCTTC. It is translated as CASSQPDRGSNYGYTF.

This chain joins TRBV15 and TRBJ2-7; D remains ambiguous. V was shortened by 1 base and J by 0 bases, with 10 bases between the two germline ends. Germline assignment: CDR1 LNHNV and CDR2 YYDKDF (reference sequence). The CDR3 has 15 residues. The CDR3 spells CATSRGASPSYEQYF. The CDR3 DNA is TGTGCCACCAGCAGAGGGGCATCCCCCTCCTACGAGCAGTACTTC.

The rearrangement joins TRBV11-2 to TRBJ1-6; D may be TRBD1 (6 bases). Germline CDR1 SGHAT, CDR2 FQNNGV. V was pared by 1 base and J by 8 bases, with 12 bases between. The CDR3 has 15 amino acids. CDR3 coding DNA: TGTGCCAGCAGCTTAGGGGGGGGCAGATATTCACCCCTCCACTTT. Translation: CASSLGGGRYSPLHF.

Comments on this clone: An end of the junction differs from the germline gene, which may be a read error. J is TRBJ1-1 and V is TRBV11-2, with D possibly being TRBD1 (5 bases). The CDR3 covers 11 residues. Germline-derived CDR1 and CDR2 are SGHAT and FQNNGV. The CDR3 loop reads CASSLGGLKGF. Written as DNA, the CDR3 is TGTGCCAGCAGCTTAGGAGGACTAAAGGGGTTT.

The chain employs TRBV29-1 and TRBJ2-5; no firm D call. The CDR3 consists of 10 residues. V lost 7 bases, J lost 3 bases, and 6 bases lay in between. Germline V lookup: CDR1 SQVTM, CDR2 ANQGSEA. CDR3 in DNA: TGCAGCGCTCTAGAAGAGACCCAGTACTTC. It specifies CSALEETQYF.

The V call is TRBV5-1, the J call TRBJ2-1; 8 positions agree with TRBD2. CDR3 length: 20 amino acids. The germline V gene encodes CDR1 SGHRS and CDR2 YFSETQ. J lost 1 base, V lost 0 bases, and 15 bases had no gene match. This chain's CDR3 is CASSLDAGGGGLISYNEQFF. As DNA, the CDR3 is TGCGCCAGCAGCTTGGATGCCGGAGGCGGGGGGCTAATTTCCTACAATGAGCAGTTCTTC.

V usage is TRBV10-3 and J usage is TRBJ2-3; TRBD2 is a possible D gene (6 bases). The V and J ends lost 0 bases and 0 bases respectively, with 16 bases between them. This CDR3 comprises 18 residues. Germline CDR1 and CDR2: ENHRY and SYGVKD. The CDR3, as DNA: TGTGCCATCAGTGAGTCCCCAGGGCGGGGCCCTAGCACAGATACGCAGTATTTT. Translation gives CAISESPGRGPSTDTQYF.

The chain couples TRBV7-6 to TRBJ2-1, with 10 positions matching TRBD1. From germline, CDR1 is SGHVS and CDR2 FNYEAQ. V lost 5 bases and J lost 5; bases outside the gene matches: 15. The CDR3 consists of 18 residues. CDR3 coding DNA: TGTGCCAGCAGCCCGAGACAGGGGGCGGCCGGGGGGGACAATGAGCAGTTCTTC. It encodes CASSPRQGAAGGDNEQFF. The variable domain in full, with the rest retrieved from reference TRBV7-6 and TRBJ2-1, is GAGVSQSPRYKVTKRGQDVALRCDPISGHVSLYWYRQALGQGPEFLTYFNYEAQQDKSGLPNDRFSAERPEGSISTLTIQRTEQRDSAMYRCASSPRQGAAGGDNEQFFGPGTRLTVL.

This chain joins TRBV15 and TRBJ1-3; the match to TRBD1 covers 7 bases. Germline V gene lookup returns CDR1 LNHNV and CDR2 YYDKDF (reference sequence). The CDR3 length is 16 residues. Trimming took 0 bases from V and 2 from J; bases not matched to a gene: 4. CDR3 coding DNA: TGTGCCACCAGCAGAGATTCGGGGACAGCTGGAAACACCATATATTTT. Residues: CATSRDSGTAGNTIYF.

The chain couples TRBV13 to TRBJ2-2; 7 positions match TRBD1. V dropped 5 bases and J dropped 6; count of bases not matched to a gene: 12. Germline loops: CDR1 PRHDT, CDR2 FYEKMQ (reference sequence). This CDR3 is 16 amino acids long. CDR3 in amino acids: CASSDRQGIYSGELFF. The CDR3 DNA reads as TGTGCCAGCAGCGACCGACAGGGAATATATTCCGGGGAGCTGTTTTTT. The variable domain in full, with the rest retrieved from reference TRBV13 and TRBJ2-2, is AAGVIQSPRHLIKEKRETATLKCYPIPRHDTVYWYQQGPGQDPQFLISFYEKMQSDKGSIPDRFSAQQFSDYHSELNMSSLELGDSALYFCASSDRQGIYSGELFFGEGSRLTVL.

J is TRBJ2-3 and V is TRBV4-2; 7 positions match TRBD2. This CDR3 has 16 residues. Trimming cost V 4 bases and J 0 bases; bases outside gene matches: 7. CDR1 is LGHNA, CDR2 YNFKEQ, per germline. This CDR3 reads CASSRRGSASTDTQYF. CDR3 nucleotide sequence: TGTGCCAGCAGCCGTCGCGGGAGCGCTAGCACAGATACGCAGTATTTT.